This record looks at one T cell receptor (beta chain) sequence and its context. Its cognate antigen is unknown. With 3 bases clipped from V and 1 base from J, the junction kept 3 bases outside the gene matches. Germline V gene sequence: CDR1 SSHAT, CDR2 FNYEAQ (reference sequence). The CDR3 is 15 residues long. The source of the sample is a study of cytomegalovirus exposure and HLA in healthy donors. Vbeta (60) and Jbeta (13) primers were used in the PCR. Here immunoSEQ multiplex PCR was the method, and the copy in TCRdb shows in-frame clones only, minus some. Among about 63,000 clones listed, roughly 71% were seen once. Study results and limitations: There were some V segments, including TRBV6-2 and TRBV6-3, excluded as indistinguishable.

V and J are TRBV7-7 and TRBJ2-3; 8 bases are shared with TRBD2. Sequencing used PBMCs. This TCR was sampled from a man aged 45-65 years in good health and CMV-seropositive. DNA of the CDR3: TGTGCCAGCAGCTTGACTAGCGCCCGCACAGATACGCAGTATTTT. Amino acid sequence: CASSLTSARTDTQYF.